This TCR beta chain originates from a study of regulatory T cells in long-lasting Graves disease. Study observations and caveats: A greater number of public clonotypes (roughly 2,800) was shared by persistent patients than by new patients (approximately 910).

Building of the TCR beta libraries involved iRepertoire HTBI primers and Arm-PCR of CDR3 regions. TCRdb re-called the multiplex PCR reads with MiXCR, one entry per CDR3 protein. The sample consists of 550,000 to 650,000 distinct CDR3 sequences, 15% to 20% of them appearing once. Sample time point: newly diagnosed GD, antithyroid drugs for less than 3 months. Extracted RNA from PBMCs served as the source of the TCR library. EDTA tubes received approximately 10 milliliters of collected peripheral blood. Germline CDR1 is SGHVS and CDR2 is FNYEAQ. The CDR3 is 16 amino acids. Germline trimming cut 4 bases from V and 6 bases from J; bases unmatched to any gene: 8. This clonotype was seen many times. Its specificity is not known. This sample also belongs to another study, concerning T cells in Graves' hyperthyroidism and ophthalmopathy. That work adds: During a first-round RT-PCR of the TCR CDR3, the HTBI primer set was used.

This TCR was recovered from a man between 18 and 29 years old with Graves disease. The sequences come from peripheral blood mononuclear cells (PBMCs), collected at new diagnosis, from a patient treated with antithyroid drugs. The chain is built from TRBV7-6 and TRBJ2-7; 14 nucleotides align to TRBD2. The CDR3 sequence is CASSSYPGLAGAEQYF. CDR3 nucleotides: TGTGCCAGCAGCTCATACCCGGGACTAGCGGGAGCCGAGCAGTACTTC.